These T cell receptor beta chains were read from a single sample in a study of lymphopenia after photon versus proton radiotherapy. Clones were sequenced by immunoSEQ multiplex PCR, and TCRdb holds only the in-frame ones, with some missing. The data contain 150,000 to 200,000 clones, approximately 90% of them seen just once; the ten biggest clones take up approximately 4.6%. The sample here was peripheral blood, taken from a patient treated with photon-based radiotherapy. The receptors derive from a man aged 50 to 60 with gastric cancer. CDR3s include the opening cysteine and the closing phenylalanine or tryptophan. Each record gives: clone size, D gene, V gene, J gene, CDR3 DNA, CDR3 protein. The D gene is left open where the match is weak. Clone size appears in some rows only: once, few, many, or a class for an expanded clone.

.	TRBD1	TRBV18	TRBJ2-6	TGTGCCAGCTCACCAAAGGGTGGCCCGGGACAGAGCTCTGGGGCCAACGTCCTGACTTTC	CASSPKGGPGQSSGANVLTF
.	.	TRBV6-5	TRBJ1-3	TGTGCCAGCAGTTACTCGTCCAGGGACACCATATATTTT	CASSYSSRDTIYF
.	TRBD1	TRBV7-9	TRBJ1-4	TGTGCCAGCAGCTTAGCCGGGACAGGAAATGAAAAACTGTTTTTT	CASSLAGTGNEKLFF
once	.	TRBV5-1	TRBJ2-7	TGCGCCAGCAGCCACGACCCGGGTCCAATACTTGACGAGCAGTACTTC	CASSHDPGPILDEQYF
.	.	TRBV14	TRBJ2-7	TGTGCCAGCAGCCAAGATCTGGGCTCCTACGAGCAGTACTTC	CASSQDLGSYEQYF
.	.	TRBV6-1	TRBJ2-7	TGTGCCAGCAAAACGGTTATATCAGGGGGGTACGAGCAGTACTTC	CASKTVISGGYEQYF
.	TRBD2	TRBV9	TRBJ2-7	TGTGCCAGCAGCAGGTGGGGACTAGCAACCCCCTACGAGCAGTACTTC	CASSRWGLATPYEQYF
.	.	TRBV25-1	TRBJ1-3	TGTGCCAGCAGTGACGGGTTCTCTGGAAACACCATATATTTT	CASSDGFSGNTIYF
.	TRBD2	TRBV7-6	TRBJ2-1	TGTGCCAGCAGCTTAGTCTTAGCGGGAGGTGGTGAGCAGTTCTTC	CASSLVLAGGGEQFF
once	TRBD1	TRBV30	TRBJ1-2	TGTGCCTGGAGCCCCGGGACAGGGGTTGGCTACACCTTC	CAWSPGTGVGYTF
.	TRBD1	TRBV7-7	TRBJ2-5	TGTGCCAGCAGCTTAGGGACAGGGGGCGAGACCCAGTACTTC	CASSLGTGGETQYF
.	TRBD1	TRBV6-5	TRBJ1-2	TGTGCCAGCAGTTCCCTAGGGACAGGGCGCGGCTACACCTTC	CASSSLGTGRGYTF
.	.	TRBV6-5	TRBJ2-7	TGTGCCAGCAGTTACTCGCGGGGCCTTAGTGGCTACGAGCAGTACTTC	CASSYSRGLSGYEQYF
.	TRBD2	TRBV4-1	TRBJ2-3	TGCGCCAGCAGCCAATCTAGCGGGAGGGGTGCAGATACGCAGTATTTT	CASSQSSGRGADTQYF
.	TRBD1	TRBV6-1	TRBJ1-1	TGTGCCAGCAGGGGGGGACAGGTGAACACTGAAGCTTTCTTT	CASRGGQVNTEAFF
.	.	TRBV12-1	TRBJ2-7	TGTGCCAGCAGCCCCCAGGGAGGAAAAGCGCCCAAAATGTACGAGCAGTACTTC	CASSPQGGKAPKMYEQYF
.	TRBD2	TRBV11-2	TRBJ2-7	TGTGCCAGCACCAGGACTAGCGGGAAAATGTACGAGCAGTACTTC	CASTRTSGKMYEQYF
.	TRBD2	TRBV15	TRBJ2-1	TGTGCCACCAGCAGAGATCCCCCTAGCGGGATAAGCTCCTACAATGAGCAGTTCTTC	CATSRDPPSGISSYNEQFF
.	.	TRBV9	TRBJ1-5	TGTGCCAGCAGCCCTCAGCCAGGGCACAATCAGCCCCAGCATTTT	CASSPQPGHNQPQHF
.	.	TRBV25-1	TRBJ1-1	TGTGCCAGCAGTGAATCGGGCAGAAAGAACACTGAAGCTTTCTTT	CASSESGRKNTEAFF